The subject of this entry is one T cell receptor (beta chain). Its target antigen remains unknown. No base-level quality is on record; no much larger clone is a single base apart. The CDR3 covers 14 residues, taking in both the cysteine and the phenylalanine. Here the CDR3 DNA is all that survives: 42 bases in frame from base 1. The trim is 2 bases for V and 0 bases for J, with a gap of 8 bases between the germline ends. CDR1 and CDR2 are read off the germline V gene as SGDLS and YYNGEE. The method behind the library was the immunoSEQ multiplex PCR assay. Sourced from immuneACCESS, this table was stored by TCRdb with only in-frame sequences that have V and J called. A share of the clones is absent; for the studies checked, an unresolved V gene accounts for under half, and the remainder has no known explanation. For this sample there are 25,000 to 35,000 clones; approximately 90% appear just once. Jointly, the top ten make up roughly 5.8% of the sample.

These data belong to a study of T cell changes during pregnancy in multiple sclerosis (dated by TCRdb to the late 2010s). Looking at the study overall: The study examined how the T cell repertoire changed over the course of pregnancy in women with multiple sclerosis.

The chain links TRBV9 with TRBJ1-1; the D gene remains uncertain. The source of this sequence is a female donor with multiple sclerosis, enrolled in a pregnancy study. Specimen: CD8+ T cells from peripheral blood mononuclear cells, collected before pregnancy. The encoded CDR3 is CASSVDGMNTEAFF. The nucleotides read TGTGCCAGCAGCGTGGACGGGATGAACACTGAAGCTTTCTTT.